This TCR beta chain was sequenced during a study of T-cell reconstitution after alpha-beta-depleted transplantation in children (dated by TCRdb to the mid-2010s). Study-level background: Using TCR repertoire profiling, the study followed T-cell immune reconstitution in a quantitative way in children after TCRalphabeta/CD19-depleted allogeneic hematopoietic cell transplantation.

The protocol used for the library was PCR. The instrument was an Illumina HiSeq 2500. To normalize quantification of the TCRbeta repertoire, the TCR libraries were built with molecular barcoding that relied on unique molecular identifiers. The raw public data were reprocessed by TCRdb itself: fastp quality trimming at Q25, MiXCR clonotype calling, in-frame beta chains only. CDR3 protein sequences are deduplicated, and each keeps its most common genes and DNA. The sample data list hundreds of thousands of distinct CDR3 sequences, and roughly a tenth of these were observed just once. About 4% of the sample lies in the top ten. This clonotype has a count of ten or more. Which antigen it targets is not known. No per-base quality is available; no much larger clone lies one base away. V is clipped by 2 bases and J by 3 bases, and the sequence between their germline boundaries is 14 bases long. CDR1 MNHEY and CDR2 SVGEGT were looked up in the germline V gene. From the cysteine up to the phenylalanine, the CDR3 has a length of 15 residues. The retained sequence is limited to the CDR3, 45 bases, with the frame set at the first base.

The sequencing used PBMCs from the stem cell graft donor, collected from the stem cell graft. The rearrangement joined TRBV6-2 or TRBV6-3 to TRBJ2-7; perhaps TRBD1 is the D gene, with 6 bases matching. This sequence originates from a human donor who donated a stem cell graft to a child with acute myeloid leukemia. CDR3 region: CASSYGQVRGYEQYF. The bases read TGTGCCAGCAGTTACGGGCAGGTCAGGGGCTACGAGCAGTACTTC.